The next 29 T cell receptor beta chains were all read from a single sample in a study of blood T cells in healthy people across ages. Using a J-beta primer mix together with a sample-barcoded 5' primer, a second PCR was run for roughly 6 to 12 cycles. TCRdb reprocessed the 5' RACE reads via MiXCR and lists one record per CDR3 protein. This table has more than 700,000 distinct CDR3 sequences, about 42% appearing once. The sequencing input was blood. The receptors stem from a man older than 75 in good health.

The chain combines TRBV9 with TRBJ2-5; TRBD2 matches 10 bases. This CDR3 has 13 residues. Germline assignment: CDR1 SGDLS and CDR2 YYNGEE. The trim removed 2 bases at V and 9 bases at J, leaving 4 bases unmatched. The CDR3 DNA sequence: TGTGCCAGCAGCGTTGGACTAGCGGAGGCCCAGTACTTC. This gives the protein CASSVGLAEAQYF.

In this sample, this clonotype turned up many times. This chain links TRBV7-9 with TRBJ2-1; D is ambiguous. Trimming removed 8 bases from V and 5 bases from J, with 7 bases in between. The CDR3 sequence is 11 residues long. The germline gives CDR1 SEHNR, CDR2 FQNEAQ (reference sequence). CDR3 sequence reads: CASSPDNEQFF. CDR3 sequence (DNA): TGTGCCAGCTCACCCGACAATGAGCAGTTCTTC.

As regards this clonotype: A much larger clone sits a single nucleotide away, making a read error possible. The V and J genes are TRBV20-1 and TRBJ2-7; no definite D call. The better agreement between TRBJ2-5 and the DNA end casts doubt on the J call. The length of the CDR3 is 12 residues. Germline V lookup: CDR1 DFQATT, CDR2 SNEGSKA (reference sequence). The chain's CDR3 is CSARVRPQTQYF. CDR3 nucleotides: TGCAGTGCTAGAGTCCGGCCGCAGACCCAGTACTTC.

This clonotype was seen at least ten times. V and J are TRBV5-1 and TRBJ2-5; D is unclear. CDR3 size: 13 residues. Looked up from germline, CDR1 is SGHRS and CDR2 is YFSETQ. V was pared by 4 bases and J by 5 bases, with 12 bases between. The CDR3 is CASSAFGLETQYF. CDR3 coding DNA: TGCGCCAGCAGCGCATTCGGCCTCGAGACCCAGTACTTC.

In DNA form, the CDR3 reads TGTGCCAGCAGCGAAGGGAGTTTTGGGGCCAACGTCCTGACTTTC. Amino acid sequence: CASSEGSFGANVLTF. The chain has TRBV28 and TRBJ2-6; D perhaps matches TRBD2 (5 bases). The CDR3 length is 15 residues. CDR1 is MDHEN, CDR2 SYDVKM, per germline. Deletions cut 6 bases from V and 3 bases from J, with 12 bases between.

Of note for this clonotype: Relative to the germline gene, one junction end is altered; a read error may explain this. V is TRBV7-2 and J is TRBJ2-7; 7 bases fit TRBD1. The germline gives CDR1 SGHTA, CDR2 FQGNSA. This CDR3 comprises 16 residues. For the CDR3, the DNA is TGTGTCAGCAGCTTATACGACAGGGCGAGCTCCTACGAGCAGTACTTC. Translating gives CVSSLYDRASSYEQYF.

A few counts support this clonotype. The V call is TRBV12-3 or TRBV12-4, the J call TRBJ1-1, with D possibly TRBD1 on 6 matching bases. There are 12 residues in the CDR3. Trimming removed 5 bases from V and 8 bases from J, with 12 bases in between. In DNA, the CDR3 is TGTGCCAGCAGTCCTACAGGGAGAGAAGCTTTCTTT. This sequence encodes CASSPTGREAFF.

The CDR3 reads CASSLGVSGMTSYNEQFF. CDR3 coding DNA: TGTGCCAGCAGTTTAGGGGTTAGCGGGATGACCTCCTACAATGAGCAGTTCTTC. The chain couples TRBV12-3 or TRBV12-4 to TRBJ2-1; 8 nucleotides line up with TRBD2. The CDR3 loop spans 18 amino acids. The V segment lost 1 base and the J segment 0 bases; nucleotides outside the gene matches: 8.

This clonotype was observed a few times. The chain uses TRBV2 and TRBJ2-7, with TRBD2 matching over 9 bases. The CDR3 is 15 amino acids. With 6 bases clipped from V and 1 base from J, the junction kept 7 bases outside the gene matches. Germline V gene sequence: CDR1 SNHLY, CDR2 FYNNEI. The CDR3 here is CASRDPSGTSYEQYF. The CDR3 nucleotides are TGTGCCAGCAGGGACCCTAGCGGGACGTCCTACGAGCAGTACTTC.

The chain links TRBV29-1 to TRBJ1-6; tentatively, D is TRBD1 (6 bases). Germline V gene data show CDR1 as SQVTM and CDR2 as ANQGSEA. V was shortened by 3 bases and J by 10 bases, with 16 bases between the two germline ends. The CDR3 is 14 amino acids. DNA for the CDR3: TGCAGCGTTGACCGCCCAGGGGATAGATCACCCCTCCACTTT. Translated, it gives CSVDRPGDRSPLHF.

The table lists this clonotype with a few counts. The chain uses TRBV12-3 or TRBV12-4 and TRBJ1-1; no clear D. The CDR3 runs to 14 residues. V was clipped by 6 bases and J by 1 base, with 12 bases between them. The CDR3 here is CASSHEGRNTEAFF. The CDR3 DNA is TGTGCCAGCAGCCACGAGGGCCGGAACACTGAAGCTTTCTTT.

This clonotype was seen only a few times. The V gene is TRBV29-1, the J gene TRBJ2-1, with TRBD2 identical over 11 bases. V lost 5 bases, J lost 7 bases, and 13 bases stayed unmatched. The CDR3 runs 16 residues. The germline CDR1 and CDR2 sequences are SQVTM and ANQGSEA. This CDR3 reads CSVIRGLAEDRNEQFF. The CDR3 DNA reads TGCAGCGTTATCCGGGGACTAGCGGAGGACAGGAATGAGCAGTTCTTC.

The V call is TRBV7-2, the J call TRBJ1-6; D gene unclear. CDR1 SGHTA and CDR2 FQGNSA come from the germline V gene. V lost 1 base and J lost 7, with 8 bases in between. This CDR3 has 14 amino acids. In nucleotides, the CDR3 is TGTGCCAGCAGCTTAGGCAGCTTAAATTCACCCCTCCACTTT. It codes for CASSLGSLNSPLHF.

This chain uses TRBV20-1 with TRBJ2-7; D perhaps matches TRBD2 (5 bases). The CDR3 totals 14 residues. The V gene lost 1 base and the J gene lost 0 bases, with 10 bases spanning the gap. CDR1 and CDR2 (germline): DFQATT, SNEGSKA (reference sequence). The CDR3 DNA sequence: TGCAGTGCTAGAGGTGAAGCGGCCTCCTACGAGCAGTACTTC. This sequence encodes CSARGEAASYEQYF.

This clonotype was recorded once. J is TRBJ1-6 and V is TRBV27; weak D call: TRBD1 (5 bases). With 1 base removed from V and 9 bases from J, the gap between germline ends came to 13 bases. CDR1 is MNHEY and CDR2 is SMNVEV in the germline V gene (reference sequence). This CDR3 has 15 residues. The CDR3, as DNA: TGTGCCAGCAGTTTATATTTAGGGGATCGTTCACCCCTCCACTTT. Translated: CASSLYLGDRSPLHF.

The rearrangement uses TRBV5-1 and TRBJ2-7; 8 bases align to TRBD2. There are 16 residues in the CDR3. After removal of 4 bases from V and 9 bases from J, the junction contained 18 bases not matched to a gene. From germline, CDR1 is SGHRS and CDR2 YFSETQ. In DNA, the CDR3 is TGCGCCAGCAGCGGCGGGGGGCAGGAAACTGGGAATGGGCAGTACTTC. It codes for CASSGGGQETGNGQYF.

The chain combines TRBV12-3 or TRBV12-4 with TRBJ1-5, with 10 bases that match TRBD1. CDR3 size: 15 residues. The junction had 7 bases not matched to a gene; V was cut back by 7 bases and J by 4 bases. CDR3 region: CASTLDRGTNQPQHF. The CDR3 DNA reads as TGTGCCAGCACCCTGGACAGGGGGACAAATCAGCCCCAGCATTTT.

The rearrangement uses TRBV20-1 and TRBJ1-5; no firm D call. CDR1 is DFQATT, CDR2 SNEGSKA, per germline (reference sequence). The CDR3 runs 13 residues. V dropped 7 bases and J dropped 6 bases, with 16 bases sitting between them. The CDR3 reads CSVIGRRGQPQHF. The CDR3 nucleotides are TGCAGTGTCATAGGGCGGCGGGGTCAGCCCCAGCATTTT.

This clonotype was seen a few times. V gene TRBV5-4 combines with J gene TRBJ1-1; the D gene is possibly TRBD1 (6 bases). The CDR3 consists of 12 residues. Germline-derived CDR1 and CDR2 are SGHNT and YYREEE (reference sequence). V was clipped by 3 bases and J by 4 bases, with 7 bases between them. The CDR3 bases are TGTGCCAGCAGCTGGGGGCCCACTGAAGCTTTCTTT. Translating it yields CASSWGPTEAFF.

The sample holds a few counts of this clonotype. This chain joins TRBV2 and TRBJ2-5, with 8 positions matching TRBD1. Germline CDR1 reads SNHLY; CDR2 reads FYNNEI. The CDR3 loop spans 15 amino acids. V trimming: 10 bases; J trimming: 0 bases; junction bases outside the gene matches: 10. CDR3 sequence: CANPGQGSDQETQYF. For the CDR3, the DNA is TGTGCCAACCCCGGACAGGGATCTGACCAAGAGACCCAGTACTTC.

This clonotype was picked up one time. The J gene is TRBJ2-7, the V gene TRBV10-3, with D hard to call. V dropped 1 base and J dropped 7 bases, with 8 bases sitting between them. The CDR3 has 12 amino acids. Germline CDR1 reads ENHRY; CDR2 reads SYGVKD. CDR3 region: CAISELAREQYF. The DNA for the CDR3 is TGTGCCATCAGTGAGTTGGCCCGAGAGCAGTACTTC.

The V call is TRBV29-1, the J call TRBJ2-5, with 8 nucleotides matching TRBD1. The CDR3 is made up of 13 amino acids. V lost 5 bases, J lost 3 bases, and 5 bases stayed unmatched. Looked up from germline, CDR1 is SQVTM and CDR2 is ANQGSEA. CDR3 nucleotides: TGCAGCGTTAAACAGACAGGGGAAGAGACCCAGTACTTC. Protein product: CSVKQTGEETQYF.

The chain recombines TRBV12-3 or TRBV12-4 with TRBJ1-2; D is uncertain. The CDR3 spans 11 residues. V was trimmed by 3 bases and J by 8 bases, leaving 7 bases between them. CDR3 DNA sequence: TGTGCCAGCAGTTTCAACGAGGGCTACACCTTC. It specifies CASSFNEGYTF.

This chain links TRBV28 with TRBJ2-2; D uncertain. This CDR3 is 12 amino acids long. In germline, CDR1 is MDHEN, CDR2 SYDVKM. V lost 7 bases and J 3 bases, leaving 6 bases between the germline ends. The CDR3 nucleotides are TGTGCCAGCATCCGACACACCGGGGAGCTGTTTTTT. The encoded protein is CASIRHTGELFF.

The chain carries TRBV29-1 and TRBJ2-5; 8 bases map to TRBD2. Germline V gives CDR1 SQVTM, CDR2 ANQGSEA. Losses at the gene ends were 0 bases for V and 5 bases for J; bases not matched to a gene: 8. The CDR3 covers 15 residues. In DNA, the CDR3 is TGCAGCGTTGAAGACCCCAGGACTAGCCAGGAGACCCAGTACTTC. Its protein is CSVEDPRTSQETQYF.

This clonotype was recorded many times. The chain has TRBV20-1 and TRBJ2-3; D is possibly TRBD2 (6 bases). The germline V gene has CDR1 DFQATT and CDR2 SNEGSKA (reference sequence). V shed 3 bases and J shed 6 bases, with 22 bases lying between them. The CDR3 sequence is 16 residues long. CDR3 sequence (DNA): TGCAGTGCTAGGGGTGATACGAGGAGGGAACGTGATACGCAGTATTTT. This codes for CSARGDTRRERDTQYF.

This clonotype was recorded a few times. This chain links TRBV29-1 with TRBJ2-1; possibly TRBD2 for D (5 bases). Germline lookup yields CDR1 SQVTM and CDR2 ANQGSEA. The CDR3 has 13 amino acids. Trimming pared 2 bases from V and 3 bases from J, leaving 8 bases between. CDR3 DNA sequence: TGCAGCGTTGAACTAGCAGACTACAATGAGCAGTTCTTC. It yields the protein CSVELADYNEQFF.

This clonotype was observed a handful of times. V gene TRBV2 combines with J gene TRBJ2-3, with D tentatively TRBD2 (5 bases). Germline CDR1 SNHLY, CDR2 FYNNEI. The CDR3 contains 13 residues. V was trimmed by 7 bases and J by 1 base, leaving 9 bases between them. The CDR3: CASNGVGTDTQYF. In nucleotides, the CDR3 is TGTGCCAGCAACGGGGTGGGCACAGATACGCAGTATTTT.

This clonotype was observed a few times. The chain couples TRBV6-5 to TRBJ2-5, with 9 bases that match TRBD2. CDR1 and CDR2 (germline): MNHEY, SVGAGI. The CDR3 covers 17 residues. V lost 0 bases to trimming and J lost 4 bases; unmatched junction nucleotides: 9. For the CDR3, the DNA is TGTGCCAGCAGTTACTCGGGCGGGAGGGCAGGAGGAGAGACCCAGTACTTC. It yields the protein CASSYSGGRAGGETQYF.